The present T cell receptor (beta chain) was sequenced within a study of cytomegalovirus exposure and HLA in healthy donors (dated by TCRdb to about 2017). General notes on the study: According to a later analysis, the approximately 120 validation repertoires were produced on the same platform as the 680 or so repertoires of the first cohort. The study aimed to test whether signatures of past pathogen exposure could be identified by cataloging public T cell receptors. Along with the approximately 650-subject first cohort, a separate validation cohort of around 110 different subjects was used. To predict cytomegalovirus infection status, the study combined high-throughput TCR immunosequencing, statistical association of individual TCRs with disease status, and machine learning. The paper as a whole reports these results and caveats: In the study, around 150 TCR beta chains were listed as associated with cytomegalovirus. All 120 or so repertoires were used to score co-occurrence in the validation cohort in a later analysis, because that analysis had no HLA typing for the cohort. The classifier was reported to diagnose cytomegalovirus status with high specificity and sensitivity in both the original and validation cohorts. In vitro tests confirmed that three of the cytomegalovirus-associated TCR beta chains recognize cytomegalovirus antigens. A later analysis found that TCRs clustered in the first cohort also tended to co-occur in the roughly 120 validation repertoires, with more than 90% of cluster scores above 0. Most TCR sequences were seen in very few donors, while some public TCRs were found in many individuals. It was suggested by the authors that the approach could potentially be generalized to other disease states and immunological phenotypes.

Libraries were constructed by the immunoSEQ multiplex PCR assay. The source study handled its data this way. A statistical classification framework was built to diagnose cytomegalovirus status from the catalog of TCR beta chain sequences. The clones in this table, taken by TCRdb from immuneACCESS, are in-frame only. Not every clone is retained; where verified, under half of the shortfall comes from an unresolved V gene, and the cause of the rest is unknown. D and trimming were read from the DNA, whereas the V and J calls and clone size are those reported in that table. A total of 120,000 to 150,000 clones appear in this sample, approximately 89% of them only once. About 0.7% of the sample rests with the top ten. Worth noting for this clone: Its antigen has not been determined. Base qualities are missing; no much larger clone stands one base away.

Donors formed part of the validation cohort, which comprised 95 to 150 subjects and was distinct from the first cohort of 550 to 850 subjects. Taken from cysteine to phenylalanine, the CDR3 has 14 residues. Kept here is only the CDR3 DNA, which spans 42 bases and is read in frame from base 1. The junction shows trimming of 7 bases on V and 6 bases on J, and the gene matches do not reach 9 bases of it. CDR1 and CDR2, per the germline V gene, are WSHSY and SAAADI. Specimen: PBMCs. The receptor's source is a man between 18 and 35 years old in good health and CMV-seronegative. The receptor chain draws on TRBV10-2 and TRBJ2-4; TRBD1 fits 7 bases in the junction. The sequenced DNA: TGCGCCAGCAACCAGGGACAGAGCTTAAACATTCAGTACTTC. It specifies CASNQGQSLNIQYF.